The 21 T cell receptor beta chains presented below share a single source sample, sequenced in a study of CD8+CD57+ T cells in acquired aplastic anemia. The template used for profiling TCR beta VDJ and CDR3 was genomic DNA. TCRdb re-called the reads through MiXCR, storing one row per CDR3 protein. Of 150,000 to 200,000 distinct CDR3 sequences in the sample, roughly 45% are singletons; the top ten hold about 1.1%. The material sequenced was sorted CD4+, CD8+, or CD8+CD57+ T cells (not recorded which) from PBMCs. All receptors derive from a human donor in good health.

The V gene is TRBV20-1, the J gene TRBJ2-3; D remains unclear. The CDR3 is 13 residues long. CDR1 and CDR2 (germline): DFQATT, SNEGSKA (reference sequence). V was shortened by 3 bases and J by 4 bases, with 11 bases between the two germline ends. CDR3 coding DNA: TGCAGTGCTAGGAAGGGTTTCGCAGATACGCAGTATTTT. Amino acids: CSARKGFADTQYF.

The J gene is TRBJ2-7, the V gene TRBV2; D not resolved. Germline V CDR1 and CDR2: SNHLY, FYNNEI. Trimming removed 4 bases at V and 0 bases at J, with 7 bases between. The length of the CDR3 is 13 residues. The CDR3 loop reads CASSVGPSYEQYF. The CDR3 DNA reads as TGTGCCAGCAGTGTAGGCCCCTCCTACGAGCAGTACTTC.

The chain uses TRBV11-2 and TRBJ2-3; D possibly corresponds to TRBD2 (6 bases). This CDR3 contains 15 residues. Trimming took off 4 bases at V and 3 bases at J, with 14 bases between the two ends. Per germline, CDR1 SGHAT and CDR2 FQNNGV. The CDR3 region is CASSSPGSSTDTQYF. CDR3 bases: TGTGCCAGCAGCTCCCCCGGGAGTTCTACAGATACGCAGTATTTT. Combining the CDR3 with reference TRBV11-2 and TRBJ2-3 gives the whole variable domain EAGVAQSPRYKIIEKRQSVAFWCNPISGHATLYWYQQILGQGPKLLIQFQNNGVVDDSQLPKDRFSAERLKGVDSTLKIQPAKLEDSAVYLCASSSPGSSTDTQYFGPGTRLTVL.

The genes are TRBV5-1 and TRBJ2-7, with TRBD1 as a possible D gene (5 bases). V was clipped by 0 bases and J by 5 bases, with 12 bases between them. The CDR3 is 14 residues long. The germline V gene has CDR1 SGHRS and CDR2 YFSETQ. The DNA for the CDR3 is TGCGCCAGCAGCTTGGACCCAGGGAAGGACGAGCAGTACTTC. Residues: CASSLDPGKDEQYF.

This clonotype was seen more than once but under ten times. The chain uses TRBV6-9 and TRBJ2-3; 10 positions agree with TRBD1. This CDR3 comprises 13 residues. From germline, CDR1 is MNHGY and CDR2 SVAAGI. The junction had 8 bases not matched to a gene; V was cut back by 6 bases and J by 11 bases. The CDR3 bases are TGTGCCAGCAGGGGGACAGGGGTCACTGAGCAGTATTTT. Residues: CASRGTGVTEQYF.

This clonotype turned up a few times. The chain couples TRBV20-1 to TRBJ2-7; 12 nucleotides agree with TRBD2. Germline V CDR1 and CDR2: DFQATT, SNEGSKA (reference sequence). V was clipped by 6 bases and J by 2 bases; unmatched bases: 5. This CDR3 is built from 14 residues. The CDR3, as DNA: TGCAGTGCCAGTCCTAGCGGGAGGGCCTACGAGCAGTACTTC. Its protein product is CSASPSGRAYEQYF.

Notes on this clonotype: At one boundary the junction diverges from the germline segment, which might be a read error. In DNA, the CDR3 is TGCGCCAGCAGGCCGGGACTAGCGGGGGGGCCCGATGAGCAGCTCTTC. Its translation is CASRPGLAGGPDEQLF. The chain combines TRBV10-1 with TRBJ2-1, with 16 bases lining up with TRBD2. The CDR3 is 16 amino acids. Germline V gene lookup returns CDR1 WNHNN and CDR2 SYGVQD (reference sequence).

This clonotype was seen more than once but under ten times. V usage is TRBV28 and J usage is TRBJ2-5; the D is unclear. The CDR3 contains 11 residues. V gave up 8 bases and J gave up 2 bases, with 6 bases separating them. Germline-derived CDR1 and CDR2 are MDHEN and SYDVKM. The CDR3 bases are TGTGCCAGCCAAGCTCAAGAGACCCAGTACTTC. This codes for CASQAQETQYF.

Concerning this clonotype itself: No conserved phenylalanine or tryptophan is present at the end of the CDR3, so a read error is the likely explanation. The chain recombines TRBV5-1 with TRBJ1-3; D is possibly TRBD1 (6 bases). V lost 5 bases to trimming and J lost 0 bases, with 9 bases between them. Per the germline V gene, CDR1 is SGHRS and CDR2 is YFSETQ. This CDR3 has 14 residues. In nucleotides, the CDR3 is TGCGCCAGCAGTGACAGGAACTCTGGAAACACCATATATTCT. Its protein is CASSDRNSGNTIYS.

The chain has TRBV20-1 and TRBJ2-5; 11 bases map to TRBD2. CDR3 length: 14 residues. In germline, CDR1 is DFQATT, CDR2 SNEGSKA (reference sequence). CDR3 bases: TGCAGGGTATTAGCGGGGGGGCCGGACGAGACCCAGTACTTC. Protein sequence: CRVLAGGPDETQYF.

This clonotype appeared many times. The chain links TRBV6-5 to TRBJ1-4; D unresolved. From germline, CDR1 is MNHEY and CDR2 SVGAGI. The ends were cut back, 0 bases at V and 0 bases at J, with 8 bases in the middle. The CDR3 has 16 residues. CDR3 protein: CASSYSGPATNEKLFF. Here the CDR3 DNA reads TGTGCCAGCAGTTACTCTGGACCCGCAACTAATGAAAAACTGTTTTTT.

This chain links TRBV10-1 with TRBJ2-1, with 13 bases fitting TRBD2. This CDR3 contains 15 residues. The V and J ends lost 4 bases and 9 bases, in that order; junction bases with no gene match: 6. Germline CDR1 WNHNN, CDR2 SYGVQD (reference sequence). The CDR3 is CASSAQGLAGIEQFF. For the CDR3, the DNA is TGCGCCAGCAGTGCACAGGGACTAGCGGGAATTGAGCAGTTCTTC.

This clonotype was seen at least ten times. The chain joins TRBV30 to TRBJ1-6; 7 bases map to TRBD1. With 3 bases clipped from V and 9 bases from J, the junction kept 5 bases outside the gene matches. Germline V gene lookup returns CDR1 GTSNPN and CDR2 SVGIG (reference sequence). This CDR3 spans 13 amino acids. The CDR3 is CAWSDDRASPLHF. The CDR3 DNA reads TGTGCCTGGAGCGACGACAGGGCTTCACCCCTCCACTTT.

Details on this clonotype: A much bigger clone sits one base away, suggesting this may be a read error. The chain employs TRBV6-1 and TRBJ2-7; TRBD2 matches 7 bases. Germline V gene lookup returns CDR1 MNHNS and CDR2 SASEGT. The length of the CDR3 is 13 residues. CDR3 residues: CAVGQRDAYGQYF. CDR3 bases: TGTGCCGTTGGTCAGCGGGATGCCTACGGGCAGTACTTC.

The V gene is TRBV4-2, the J gene TRBJ1-5; 7 nucleotides match TRBD1. V shed 4 bases and J 5 bases; nucleotides not matched to a gene: 2. CDR1 and CDR2 (germline): LGHNA, YNFKEQ. The CDR3 is made up of 13 amino acids. Written as DNA, the CDR3 is TGTGCCAGCAGCCCTGGACAGGATCAGCCCCAGCATTTT. As protein: CASSPGQDQPQHF.

Points on this clonotype: A single base separates this from a much larger clone, so it may be a read error. The chain is built from TRBV4-3 and TRBJ1-2; D unresolved. V was shortened by 0 bases and J by 7 bases, with 12 bases between the two germline ends. CDR1 and CDR2 from the germline V gene are LGHNA and YSLEER. The CDR3 loop spans 14 amino acids. The CDR3 here is CASSQDVSSCGYTF. The CDR3 nucleotides are TGCGCCAGCAGCCAAGATGTGTCCAGCTGTGGCTACACCTTC.

This clonotype was detected ten times or more. This sequence joins TRBV19 and TRBJ1-1; D is ambiguous. Trimming removed 6 bases at V and 3 bases at J, with 26 bases between. The length of the CDR3 is 18 residues. From germline, CDR1 is LNHDA and CDR2 SQIVND (reference sequence). CDR3 residues: CASSGSLGRNPWDTEAFF. The CDR3 DNA sequence: TGTGCCAGTAGCGGGTCGTTAGGACGCAACCCTTGGGACACTGAAGCTTTCTTT.

About this clonotype: Being one base from a much bigger clone, this may be a read error. V and J are TRBV19 and TRBJ2-1, with TRBD2 matching 7 bases. Germline-derived CDR1 and CDR2 are LNHDA and SQIVND (reference sequence). The CDR3 runs 14 residues. V lost 3 bases to trimming and J lost 12 bases; unmatched junction nucleotides: 11. CDR3: CASSMGGSNERQFF. The CDR3 DNA follows: TGTGCCAGTAGTATGGGGGGGAGCAATGAGCGGCAGTTCTTC.

This clonotype was observed many times. This chain uses TRBV25-1 with TRBJ2-7; TRBD1 matches at 10 bases. Germline trimming cut 4 bases from V and 7 bases from J; bases unmatched to any gene: 4. From germline, CDR1 is MGHDK and CDR2 SYGVNS. The CDR3 has 13 amino acids. The CDR3 reads CASSGTGGGEQYF. CDR3 bases: TGTGCCAGCAGTGGGACAGGGGGGGGTGAGCAGTACTTC.

This sequence joins TRBV7-3 and TRBJ1-2; 7 bases match TRBD1. The J segment lost 4 bases and the V segment lost 6 bases, leaving 5 bases of the junction unmatched. There are 13 residues in the CDR3. CDR1 and CDR2 from the germline V gene are SGHTA and FQGTGA. The DNA of the CDR3 is TGTGCCAGCAGACCGACAGGGCCCTATGGCTACACCTTC. Translated, it gives CASRPTGPYGYTF.

Regarding this clonotype: A much bigger clone sits one base away, suggesting this may be a read error. The chain carries TRBV20-1 and TRBJ1-3; 10 nucleotides align to TRBD1. This CDR3 contains 18 residues. The germline V gene has CDR1 DFQATT and CDR2 SNEGSKA (reference sequence). This CDR3 reads CSAGDEGQGRISGNTIYF. The DNA for the CDR3 is TGCAGTGCTGGAGATGAGGGACAGGGGAGAATATCTGGAAACACCATATATTTT.